The next 15 T cell receptor beta chains were all read from a single sample in a study of T cells in Graves' hyperthyroidism and ophthalmopathy. From RNA transcripts, TCR beta CDR3 regions were amplified. A set of HTBI primers served as the primers for a first-round RT-PCR of the TCR CDR3. TCRdb recomputed calls from the multiplex PCR reads with MiXCR, one row per CDR3 protein. The table has over 700,000 distinct CDR3 sequences, 35% seen once. The sequenced sample consisted of blood. These receptors were collected from a woman aged 40 to 55 with Graves' hyperthyroidism.

V usage is TRBV7-2 and J usage is TRBJ1-2; 10 bases fit TRBD1. Germline loops: CDR1 SGHTA, CDR2 FQGNSA. The CDR3 consists of 16 residues. V was clipped by 5 bases and J by 5 bases; unmatched bases: 11. The CDR3 protein is CASSQAPRDRGYGYTF. The CDR3 DNA sequence: TGTGCCAGCAGCCAAGCCCCCCGGGACAGGGGTTATGGCTACACCTTC. Full variable domain (rest looked up from reference TRBV7-2 and TRBJ1-2): GAGVSQSPSNKVTEKGKDVELRCDPISGHTALYWYRQSLGQGLEFLIYFQGNSAPDKSGLPSDRFSAERTGGSVSTLTIQRTQQEDSAVYLCASSQAPRDRGYGYTFGSGTRLTVV.

This clonotype was detected ten times or more. The chain links TRBV29-1 to TRBJ1-1; 11 bases align to TRBD1. Germline V gene sequence: CDR1 SQVTM, CDR2 ANQGSEA. This CDR3 comprises 12 residues. CDR3 nucleotides: TGCAGTGCTGGACAGGGGGCTACTGAAGCTTTCTTT. Translated: CSAGQGATEAFF.

This clonotype was counted ten times or more. The rearrangement uses TRBV12-3 or TRBV12-4 and TRBJ2-7; a possible D gene is TRBD2 (5 bases). This CDR3 has 12 amino acids. Trimming removed 6 bases at V and 5 bases at J, with 11 bases between. DNA of the CDR3: TGTGCCAGCAGCCCGACGGGGAACGAGCAGTACTTC. It codes for CASSPTGNEQYF.

The CDR3 DNA is TGCAGTGCTAGATCCCCAGGGGGCTCTGAAGCTTTCTTT. It yields the protein CSARSPGGSEAFF. V usage is TRBV20-1 and J usage is TRBJ1-1; the match to TRBD1 covers 8 bases. V lost 2 bases and J lost 6; bases outside the gene matches: 5. The germline V gene encodes CDR1 DFQATT and CDR2 SNEGSKA (reference sequence). CDR3 size: 13 residues.

This clonotype has a count of ten or more. V and J are TRBV29-1 and TRBJ1-1; D is undetermined. V lost 3 bases and J lost 11, with 13 bases in between. The CDR3 covers 11 residues. Germline loops: CDR1 SQVTM, CDR2 ANQGSEA. CDR3 coding DNA: TGCAGCGTTGACGAGGTACAGAATGCTTTCTTT. Amino acids: CSVDEVQNAFF.

Details on this clonotype: The junction shows a germline mismatch at one end, possibly a read error. DNA for the CDR3: TGCGCCAGCAAGAGTTGGGGGAACACCGGGGAGCTGTTTTTT. Amino acid sequence: CASKSWGNTGELFF. The chain joins TRBV7-9 to TRBJ2-2; the D is unclear. The germline CDR1 and CDR2 sequences are SEHNR and FQNEAQ (reference sequence). CDR3 length: 14 residues.

Worth noting for this clonotype: A junction end diverges from the germline sequence, so it may reflect a read error. The V call is TRBV7-2, the J call TRBJ2-5; D possibly uses TRBD1 or TRBD2 (7 bases each). Germline CDR1 SGHTA, CDR2 FQGNSA. The CDR3 extends over 15 amino acids. CDR3 residues: CASSRYDREGETQYF. The CDR3 DNA is TGCGCCAGCAGCCGGTACGACAGGGAGGGGGAGACCCAGTACTTC. Supplemented by reference TRBV7-2 and TRBJ2-5, the full variable domain reads GAGVSQSPSNKVTEKGKDVELRCDPISGHTALYWYRQSLGQGLEFLIYFQGNSAPDKSGLPSDRFSAERTGGSVSTLTIQRTQQEDSAVYLCASSRYDREGETQYFGPGTRLLVL.

DNA of the CDR3: TGTGCCAGCAGACGGGGGCCAACTAACTATGGCTACACCTTC. Translated, it gives CASRRGPTNYGYTF. The J gene is TRBJ1-2, the V gene TRBV6-1; D is perhaps TRBD1 (6 bases). This CDR3 has 14 amino acids. Trimming cost V 6 bases and J 0 bases, with 11 bases left between them. Per the germline V gene, CDR1 is MNHNS and CDR2 is SASEGT.

This clonotype was recorded a few times. V and J are TRBV9 and TRBJ1-2; D gene uncertain. Germline CDR1 and CDR2: SGDLS and YYNGEE. Trimming cost V 5 bases and J 4 bases, with 15 bases left between them. The CDR3 spans 14 residues. DNA for the CDR3: TGTGCCAGCAGTTCCCCCGGCCTCGCCTATGGCTACACCTTC. As protein: CASSSPGLAYGYTF.

The V call is TRBV7-6, the J call TRBJ1-5; no firm D call. Trimming removed 2 bases at V and 0 bases at J, with 14 bases between. The CDR3 contains 17 residues. Germline loops: CDR1 SGHVS, CDR2 FNYEAQ. DNA of the CDR3: TGTGCCAGCAGCTTATCTCCAGGAGATTATAGCAATCAGCCCCAGCATTTT. It is translated as CASSLSPGDYSNQPQHF. Combining the CDR3 with reference TRBV7-6 and TRBJ1-5 gives the whole variable domain GAGVSQSPRYKVTKRGQDVALRCDPISGHVSLYWYRQALGQGPEFLTYFNYEAQQDKSGLPNDRFSAERPEGSISTLTIQRTEQRDSAMYRCASSLSPGDYSNQPQHFGDGTRLSIL.

Ten or more counts support this clonotype. The gene calls are TRBV6-5 and TRBJ1-5; no reliable D call. V gave up 5 bases and J gave up 4 bases, with 6 bases separating them. Germline values: CDR1 MNHEY, CDR2 SVGAGI. This CDR3 contains 12 residues. The CDR3 here is CASSRINQPQHF. CDR3 nucleotides: TGTGCCAGCAGTCGCATAAATCAGCCCCAGCATTTT.

This clonotype was detected many times. A read error may account for a junction end that differs from germline. The rearrangement uses TRBV15 and TRBJ2-7; unclear D gene. Germline V CDR1 and CDR2: LNHNV, YYDKDF (reference sequence). CDR3 length: 18 residues. In DNA form, the CDR3 reads TGTGCCACCAGCGCTGAAGGAGCCCTTCATCTGCTCTCCTACGAACAGTACTTC. Encoded protein: CATSAEGALHLLSYEQYF.

The table lists this clonotype with many counts. The chain carries TRBV9 and TRBJ1-2, with D perhaps TRBD1 (5 bases). The CDR3 totals 15 residues. Germline CDR1 SGDLS, CDR2 YYNGEE. Between the trimmed V and J ends, which lost 0 bases and 4 bases, there was a span of 13 bases. The CDR3 spells CASSVEDSGSYGYTF. The DNA for the CDR3 is TGTGCCAGCAGCGTAGAAGACTCAGGGTCCTATGGCTACACCTTC. Filled out from reference TRBV9 and TRBJ1-2, the complete variable domain reads DSGVTQTPKHLITATGQRVTLRCSPRSGDLSVYWYQQSLDQGLQFLIQYYNGEERAKGNILERFSAQQFPDLHSELNLSSLELGDSALYFCASSVEDSGSYGYTFGSGTRLTVV.

The table lists this clonotype with many counts. The V and J genes are TRBV7-3 and TRBJ1-1, with 8 bases that match TRBD1. The CDR3 is 16 amino acids. V lost 0 bases to trimming and J lost 10 bases; unmatched junction nucleotides: 13. Germline assignment: CDR1 SGHTA and CDR2 FQGTGA. The CDR3: CASSLTGPDRGGIAFF. The DNA for the CDR3 is TGTGCCAGCAGCTTAACGGGCCCCGACAGGGGAGGAATAGCTTTCTTT.

This sequence joins TRBV14 and TRBJ2-7; maybe TRBD2 (6 bases). V lost 8 bases and J 7 bases, leaving 24 bases between the germline ends. This CDR3 contains 15 residues. Germline CDR1 SGHDN, CDR2 FVKESK. The CDR3 reads CASSPSRGATIEQYF. The CDR3 DNA follows: TGTGCCAGCTCACCAAGCCGCGGGGCCACGATAGAGCAGTACTTC. The full variable domain, rest sourced from reference TRBV14 and TRBJ2-7, is EAGVTQFPSHSVIEKGQTVTLRCDPISGHDNLYWYRRVMGKEIKFLLHFVKESKQDESGMPNNRFLAERTGGTYSTLKVQPAELEDSGVYFCASSPSRGATIEQYFGPGTRLTVT.